The clone carrying this T cell receptor (beta chain) qualifies as medium-sized. Antigen: not known. This sample is drawn from a study of immune heterogeneity within non-small cell lung tumors. Study findings and constraints: Within a patient, dominant CDR3 beta clonotypes were shared across sites, though different locations had unique frequent clones.

Bulk tumor genomic DNA, 600 ng per sample, was used as template. Widely spaced biopsies, several per primary tumor, were obtained at surgery. Samples came from untreated patients having curative surgery for newly diagnosed non-small cell lung cancer. Patients newly diagnosed with non-small cell lung cancer and having curative-intent surgery served as donors. Using 32 V and 13 J primers, multiplex PCR amplified TCR beta CDR3. TCRdb ran MiXCR on the multiplex PCR reads and lists one entry per CDR3 protein. The table has under 25,000 distinct CDR3 sequences, approximately 26% seen once. Sequences were obtained from lung tumor tissue. This TCR was recovered from a man aged 35 to 55 with non-small cell lung cancer.

The CDR3 reads CASSLLYRNEQFF. The CDR3 DNA reads TGTGCCAGTAGTCTACTTTACCGCAATGAGCAGTTCTTC. The rearrangement joins TRBV19 to TRBJ2-1; no definite D call. Germline V lookup: CDR1 LNHDA, CDR2 SQIVND (reference sequence). The CDR3 is made up of 13 amino acids. The V end was cut by 5 bases, the J end by 6 bases, with 11 bases between. Complete variable domain (other parts from reference TRBV19 and TRBJ2-1): DGGITQSPKYLFRKEGQNVTLSCEQNLNHDAMYWYRQDPGQGLRLIYYSQIVNDFQKGDIAEGYSVSREKKESFPLTVTSAQKNPTAFYLCASSLLYRNEQFFGPGTRLTVL.